This T cell receptor beta chain came from a study of cytomegalovirus exposure and HLA in healthy donors. CDR1 is MDHEN and CDR2 is SYDVKM in the germline V gene. V lost 3 bases and J 5 bases, leaving 7 bases between the germline ends. The CDR3 sequence is 13 residues long. Regarding the study as a whole: Later analysis suggested links between common viral pathogens and several top significant clusters. A later analysis linked a missense DCLRE1C variant to TCR beta V- and J-gene trimming.

The PCR contained 60 Vbeta and 13 Jbeta primers. Here immunoSEQ multiplex PCR was the method, and the copy in TCRdb shows in-frame clones only, minus some. The data show 55,000 to 85,000 clones, roughly two thirds seen once. Remarks on this clone: The antigen remains undetermined.

The sequence derives from a woman aged 45-60 years in good health and CMV-seronegative. The sequenced sample consisted of PBMCs. This sequence joins TRBV28 and TRBJ1-4; the D is unclear. The CDR3 DNA follows: TGTGCCAGCAGTTTGGTGGAGAATGAAAAACTGTTTTTT. It codes for CASSLVENEKLFF.